The sequence of this T cell receptor (beta chain) was determined in a study of blood T cell repertoires in COVID-19. At the level of the study: The United States, Italy and Spain supplied acute and convalescent COVID-19 samples.

Clones were sequenced by immunoSEQ multiplex PCR, and TCRdb holds only the in-frame ones, with some missing. The sample yields about 240,000 clones, 75% to 85% seen once. Patients of the Seattle cohort, enrolled during active infection, were followed longitudinally. Trimming stripped 4 bases from V and 4 bases from J, with 15 bases between. The CDR3 runs 16 residues. CDR1 and CDR2 from the germline V gene are KGHDR and SFDVKD. Sequenced sample: peripheral blood. The TCR originated in a woman aged 80 or older with COVID-19, enrolled during active disease. This chain uses TRBV24-1 with TRBJ2-2, with D tentatively TRBD2 (6 bases). The DNA for the CDR3 is TGTGCCACCAGTGAGGCCGGGACTCGGAGCACCGGGGAGCTGTTTTTT. Protein: CATSEAGTRSTGELFF.